The 4 T cell receptor beta chains listed next were all sequenced from one sample in a study of blood T cell repertoires in COVID-19. Assay: immunoSEQ multiplex PCR; the TCRdb copy retains only in-frame clones and omits some. The data hold hundreds of thousands of clones, with over 75% observed a single time. The sequencing sample was made of PBMCs or T cells enriched from blood (not recorded which). The receptor set was obtained from a woman in her thirties who had recovered from COVID-19.

The chain combines TRBV25-1 with TRBJ2-1, with a possible D match to TRBD2 (6 bases). V shed 1 base and J shed 9 bases, with 16 bases lying between them. Germline lookup yields CDR1 MGHDK and CDR2 SYGVNS. The CDR3 totals 15 residues. CDR3 protein: CASSEWKAVTSEQFF. CDR3 in DNA: TGTGCCAGCAGTGAATGGAAGGCGGTGACTAGTGAGCAGTTCTTC.

The chain couples TRBV14 to TRBJ1-2; D is unresolved. Looked up from germline, CDR1 is SGHDN and CDR2 is FVKESK. The CDR3 runs 16 residues. The germline V and J ends were trimmed by 2 bases and 4 bases, with 17 bases remaining between them. CDR3: CASSQPGGTLGYGYTF. CDR3 DNA: TGTGCCAGCAGCCAACCCGGAGGCACTCTGGGCTATGGCTACACCTTC.

The chain is built from TRBV19 and TRBJ2-2, with D possibly being TRBD1 (5 bases). CDR1 is LNHDA and CDR2 is SQIVND in the germline V gene (reference sequence). The CDR3 runs 15 residues. Trimming took off 3 bases at V and 1 base at J, with 9 bases between the two ends. CDR3 in amino acids: CASSILGQNTGELFF. The CDR3 DNA reads TGTGCCAGTAGTATCCTAGGACAGAACACCGGGGAGCTGTTTTTT.

The gene calls are TRBV6-2 or TRBV6-3 and TRBJ2-5; D is uncertain. The germline V and J ends were trimmed by 2 bases and 4 bases, with 11 bases remaining between them. Germline loops: CDR1 MNHEY, CDR2 SVGEGT. The CDR3 runs to 14 residues. The CDR3 reads CASSYIGAIETQYF. DNA for the CDR3: TGTGCCAGCAGTTACATTGGAGCTATAGAGACCCAGTACTTC.